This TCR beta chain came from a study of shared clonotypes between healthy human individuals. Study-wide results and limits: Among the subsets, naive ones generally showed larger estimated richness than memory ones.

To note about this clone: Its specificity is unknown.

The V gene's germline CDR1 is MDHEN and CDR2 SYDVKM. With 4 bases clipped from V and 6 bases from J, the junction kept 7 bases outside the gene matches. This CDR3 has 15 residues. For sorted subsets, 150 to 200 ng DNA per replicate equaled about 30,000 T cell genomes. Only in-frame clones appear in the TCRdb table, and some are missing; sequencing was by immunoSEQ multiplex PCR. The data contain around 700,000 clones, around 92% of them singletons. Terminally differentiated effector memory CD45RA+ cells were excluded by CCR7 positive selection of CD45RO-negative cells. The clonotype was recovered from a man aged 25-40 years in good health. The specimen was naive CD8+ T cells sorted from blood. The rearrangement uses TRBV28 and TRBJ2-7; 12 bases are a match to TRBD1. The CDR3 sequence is CASSYRDRGRIEQYF. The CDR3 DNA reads TGTGCCAGCAGTTATCGGGACAGGGGGCGGATCGAGCAGTACTTC.